The clone carrying this TCR beta chain was picked up a small number of times. These data come from a study of blood T cell repertoires in COVID-19. Study-wide context: From T cells, B-cell-depleted T cells, or PBMCs came the material, which was cDNA or gDNA.

Methods used by the authors: The authors estimated nucleated cell counts from reference gene primer amplification. Generated by immunoSEQ multiplex PCR, the TCRdb table keeps only in-frame clones and is missing some. V, J and clone size were drawn from that table, and D and trimming were deduced from the DNA. The sample contains about 380,000 clones, around 85% of which appear only once. CDR3 length: 15 residues. Trimming removed 0 bases from V and 5 bases from J, with 13 bases in between. CDR1 and CDR2 from the germline V gene are LGHNT and FRNRAP. This sequence joins TRBV12-5 and TRBJ1-2; D is unresolved. Sequenced input: peripheral blood. The receptor was derived from a woman aged 18-29 years with acute or convalescent COVID-19. The chain's CDR3 is CASGLVGPDFYGYTF. The CDR3 DNA reads TGTGCTAGTGGTTTGGTAGGGCCGGACTTTTATGGCTACACCTTC.